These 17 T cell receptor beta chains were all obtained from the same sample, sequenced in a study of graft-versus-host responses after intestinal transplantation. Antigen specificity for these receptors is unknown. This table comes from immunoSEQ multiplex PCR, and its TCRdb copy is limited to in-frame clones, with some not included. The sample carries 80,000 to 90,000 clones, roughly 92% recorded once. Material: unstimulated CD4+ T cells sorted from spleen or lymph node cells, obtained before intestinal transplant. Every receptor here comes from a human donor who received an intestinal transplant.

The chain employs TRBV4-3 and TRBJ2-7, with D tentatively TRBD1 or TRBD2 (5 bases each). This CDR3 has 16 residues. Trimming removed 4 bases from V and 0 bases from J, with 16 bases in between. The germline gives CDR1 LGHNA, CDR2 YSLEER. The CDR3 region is CASSRGTVASSYEQYF. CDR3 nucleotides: TGCGCCAGCAGCCGAGGGACCGTTGCTAGCTCCTACGAGCAGTACTTC.

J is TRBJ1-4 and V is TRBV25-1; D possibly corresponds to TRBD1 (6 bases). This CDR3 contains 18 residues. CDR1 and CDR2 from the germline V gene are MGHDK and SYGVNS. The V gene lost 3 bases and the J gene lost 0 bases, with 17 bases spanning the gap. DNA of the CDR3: TGTGCCAGCAGTGAGAGGGGCACAGGGATTGCAACTAATGAAAAACTGTTTTTT. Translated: CASSERGTGIATNEKLFF.

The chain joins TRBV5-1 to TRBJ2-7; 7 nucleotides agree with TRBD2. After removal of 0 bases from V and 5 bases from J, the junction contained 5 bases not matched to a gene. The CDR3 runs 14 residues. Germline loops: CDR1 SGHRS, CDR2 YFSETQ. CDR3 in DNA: TGCGCCAGCAGCTTGGCCCGGCTAGCGGACGAGCAGTACTTC. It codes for CASSLARLADEQYF.

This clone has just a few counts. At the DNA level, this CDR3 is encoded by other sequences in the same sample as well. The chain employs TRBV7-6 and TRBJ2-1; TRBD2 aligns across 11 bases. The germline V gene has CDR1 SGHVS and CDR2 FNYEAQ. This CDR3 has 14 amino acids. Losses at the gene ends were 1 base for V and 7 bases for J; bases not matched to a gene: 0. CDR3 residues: CASSLGLAGNEQFF. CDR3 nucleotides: TGTGCCAGCAGCTTAGGACTAGCGGGGAATGAGCAGTTCTTC.

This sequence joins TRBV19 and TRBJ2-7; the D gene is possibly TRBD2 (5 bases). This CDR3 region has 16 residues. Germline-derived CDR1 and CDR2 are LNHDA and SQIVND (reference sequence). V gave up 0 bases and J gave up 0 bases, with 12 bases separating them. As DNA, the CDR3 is TGTGCCAGTAGTATAGATCTGAGCGGCAGCTCCTACGAGCAGTACTTC. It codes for CASSIDLSGSSYEQYF.

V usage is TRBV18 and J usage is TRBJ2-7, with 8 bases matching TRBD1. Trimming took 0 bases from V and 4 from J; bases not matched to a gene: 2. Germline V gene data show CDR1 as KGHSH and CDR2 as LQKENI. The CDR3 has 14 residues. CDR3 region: CASSPPRTGYEQYF. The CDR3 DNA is TGTGCCAGCTCACCACCGCGGACAGGGTACGAGCAGTACTTC.

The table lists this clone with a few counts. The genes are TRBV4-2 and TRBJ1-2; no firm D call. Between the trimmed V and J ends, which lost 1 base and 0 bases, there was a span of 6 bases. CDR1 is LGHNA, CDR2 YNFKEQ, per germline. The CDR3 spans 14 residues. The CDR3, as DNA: TGTGCCAGCAGCCAAGGAACAACTAACTATGGCTACACCTTC. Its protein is CASSQGTTNYGYTF.

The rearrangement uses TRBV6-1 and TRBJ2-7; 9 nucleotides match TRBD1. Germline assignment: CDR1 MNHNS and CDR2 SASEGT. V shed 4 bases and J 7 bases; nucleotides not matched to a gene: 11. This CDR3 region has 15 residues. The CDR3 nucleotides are TGTGCCAGCAGTGCCCCCGGGACAGGGAAAGAAGAGCAGTACTTC. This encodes CASSAPGTGKEEQYF.

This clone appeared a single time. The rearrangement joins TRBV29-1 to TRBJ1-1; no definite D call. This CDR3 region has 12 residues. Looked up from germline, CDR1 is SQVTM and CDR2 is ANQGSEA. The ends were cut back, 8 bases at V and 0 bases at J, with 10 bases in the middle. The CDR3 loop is CSTVQMNTEAFF. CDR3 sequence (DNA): TGCAGCACAGTACAGATGAACACTGAAGCTTTCTTT.

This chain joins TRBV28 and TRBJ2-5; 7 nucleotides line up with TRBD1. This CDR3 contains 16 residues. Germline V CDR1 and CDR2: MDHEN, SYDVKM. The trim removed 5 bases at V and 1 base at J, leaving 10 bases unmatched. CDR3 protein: CASSERQGPTQETQYF. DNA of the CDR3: TGTGCCAGCAGTGAAAGACAGGGCCCTACCCAAGAGACCCAGTACTTC.

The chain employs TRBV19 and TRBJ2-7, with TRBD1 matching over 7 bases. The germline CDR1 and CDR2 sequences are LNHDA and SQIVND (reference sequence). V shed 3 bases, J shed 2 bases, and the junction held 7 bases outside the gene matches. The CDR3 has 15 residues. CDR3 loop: CASSMGGQATYEQYF. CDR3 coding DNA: TGTGCCAGTAGTATGGGCGGACAGGCGACCTACGAGCAGTACTTC. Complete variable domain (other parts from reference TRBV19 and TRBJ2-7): DGGITQSPKYLFRKEGQNVTLSCEQNLNHDAMYWYRQDPGQGLRLIYYSQIVNDFQKGDIAEGYSVSREKKESFPLTVTSAQKNPTAFYLCASSMGGQATYEQYFGPGTRLTVT.

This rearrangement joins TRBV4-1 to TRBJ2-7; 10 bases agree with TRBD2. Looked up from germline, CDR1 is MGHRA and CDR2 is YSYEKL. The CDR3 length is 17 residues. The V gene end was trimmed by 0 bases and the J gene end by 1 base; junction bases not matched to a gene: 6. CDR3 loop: CASSQDWGLANSYEQYF. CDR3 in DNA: TGCGCCAGCAGCCAAGATTGGGGACTAGCGAATTCCTACGAGCAGTACTTC.

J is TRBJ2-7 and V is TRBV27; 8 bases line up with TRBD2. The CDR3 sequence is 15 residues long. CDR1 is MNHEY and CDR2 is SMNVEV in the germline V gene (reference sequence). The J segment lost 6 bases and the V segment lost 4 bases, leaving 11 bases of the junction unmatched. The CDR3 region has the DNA TGTGCCAGCAGTTCTCCAGCGGGAGTGCTGGGCGAGCAGTACTTC. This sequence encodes CASSSPAGVLGEQYF.

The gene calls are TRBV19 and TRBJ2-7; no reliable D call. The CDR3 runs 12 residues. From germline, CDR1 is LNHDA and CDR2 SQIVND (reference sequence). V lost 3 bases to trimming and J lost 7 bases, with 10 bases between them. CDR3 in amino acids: CASSMTMGEQYF. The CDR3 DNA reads TGTGCCAGTAGTATGACCATGGGGGAGCAGTACTTC.

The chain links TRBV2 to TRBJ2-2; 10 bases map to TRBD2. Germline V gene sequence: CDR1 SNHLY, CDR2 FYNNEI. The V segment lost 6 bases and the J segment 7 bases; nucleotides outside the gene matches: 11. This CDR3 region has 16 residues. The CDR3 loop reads CASRLSGRLGNGELFF. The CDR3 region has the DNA TGTGCCAGCAGGCTTAGCGGGAGGTTAGGTAACGGGGAGCTGTTTTTT.

The CDR3 loop reads CASSLEGNTEAFF. The CDR3 DNA follows: TGTGCCAGCTCACTTGAGGGGAACACTGAAGCTTTCTTT. This chain connects TRBV18 to TRBJ1-1; D ambiguous. Germline CDR1 KGHSH, CDR2 LQKENI. The V end was cut by 4 bases, the J end by 1 base, with 7 bases between. The CDR3 is made up of 13 amino acids.

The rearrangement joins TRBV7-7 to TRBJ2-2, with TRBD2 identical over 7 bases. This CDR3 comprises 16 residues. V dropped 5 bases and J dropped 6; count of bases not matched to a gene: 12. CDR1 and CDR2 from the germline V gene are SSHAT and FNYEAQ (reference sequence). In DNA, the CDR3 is TGTGCCAGCAGCCTTACGGGGGGTGCTGGTTCCGGGGAGCTGTTTTTT. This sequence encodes CASSLTGGAGSGELFF.